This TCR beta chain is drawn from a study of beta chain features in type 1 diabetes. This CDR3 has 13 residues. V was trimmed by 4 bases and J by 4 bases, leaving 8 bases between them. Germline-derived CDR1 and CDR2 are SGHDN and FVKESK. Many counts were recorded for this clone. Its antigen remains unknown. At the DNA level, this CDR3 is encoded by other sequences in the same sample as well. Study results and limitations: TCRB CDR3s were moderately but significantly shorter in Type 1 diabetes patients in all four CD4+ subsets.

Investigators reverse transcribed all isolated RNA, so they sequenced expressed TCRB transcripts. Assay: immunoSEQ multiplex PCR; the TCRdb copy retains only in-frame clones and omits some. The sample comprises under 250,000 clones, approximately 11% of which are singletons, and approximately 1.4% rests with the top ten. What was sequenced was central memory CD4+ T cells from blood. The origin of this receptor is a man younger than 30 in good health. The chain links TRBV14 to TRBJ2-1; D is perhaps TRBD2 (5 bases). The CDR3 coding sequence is TGTGCCAGCAGCCTCGGACTTTACAATGAGCAGTTCTTC. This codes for CASSLGLYNEQFF.